This record covers a single T cell receptor beta chain. Participants spanned ages about 18 to 89 years and resided in roughly 22 US areas. This table comes from immunoSEQ multiplex PCR, and its TCRdb copy is limited to in-frame clones, with some not included. In the table there are approximately 300,000 clones, approximately 92% of which are singletons. This sample stems from a study of blood T cell repertoires in COVID-19. About the study: T cells, B-cell-depleted T cells, or PBMCs provided the cDNA or gDNA that served as material.

The sequenced sample was PBMCs or T cells enriched from blood (not recorded which). The TCR sequence derives from a woman under 40 who had recovered from COVID-19.

The CDR3 here is CASSLREWGGTQYF. In nucleotides, the CDR3 is TGTGCCAGTAGTTTACGGGAGTGGGGTGGGACCCAGTACTTC. The rearrangement uses TRBV19 and TRBJ2-5; a possible D gene is TRBD2 (6 bases). The CDR3 has 14 amino acids. With 5 bases removed from V and 7 bases from J, the gap between germline ends came to 17 bases. Germline loops: CDR1 LNHDA, CDR2 SQIVND (reference sequence).